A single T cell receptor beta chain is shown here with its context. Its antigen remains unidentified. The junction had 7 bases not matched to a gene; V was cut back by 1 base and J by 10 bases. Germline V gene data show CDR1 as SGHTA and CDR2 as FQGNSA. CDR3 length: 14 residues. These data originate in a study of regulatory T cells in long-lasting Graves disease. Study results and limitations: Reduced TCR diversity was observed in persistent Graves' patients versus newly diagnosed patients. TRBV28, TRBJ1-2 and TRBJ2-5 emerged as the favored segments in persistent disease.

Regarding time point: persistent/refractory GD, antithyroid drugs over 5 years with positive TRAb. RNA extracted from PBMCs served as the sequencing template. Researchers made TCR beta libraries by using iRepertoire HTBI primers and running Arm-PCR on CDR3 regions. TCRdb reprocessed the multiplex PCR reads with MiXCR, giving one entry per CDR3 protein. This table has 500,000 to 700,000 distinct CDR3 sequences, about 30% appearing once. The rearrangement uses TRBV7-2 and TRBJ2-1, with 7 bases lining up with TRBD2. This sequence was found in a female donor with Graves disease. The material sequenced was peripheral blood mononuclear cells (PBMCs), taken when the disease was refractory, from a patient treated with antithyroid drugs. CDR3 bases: TGTGCCAGCAGCTTAGGGTCGGCTAGCGGAGAGCAGTTCTTC. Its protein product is CASSLGSASGEQFF.